This T cell receptor (beta chain) was obtained from a study of T cells in localized non-small cell lung cancer. Regarding this clone: What it recognizes is unknown.

Study-level findings and limits: Only one tumor region was sequenced, so heterogeneity remains possible.

Germline CDR1 MNHGY, CDR2 SAAAGT. V was trimmed by 7 bases and J by 2 bases, leaving 12 bases between them. The CDR3 extends over 13 amino acids. Sequencing used immunoSEQ multiplex PCR; TCRdb keeps in-frame clones, though not all of them. Of more than 2,000 clones listed, about two fifths are singletons. The sample was normal lung tissue next to the tumor, taken before any cancer treatment. The chain recombines TRBV6-8 with TRBJ2-7; no firm D call. This receptor was taken from a man aged 35 to 69 with stage II lung adenocarcinoma. Here the CDR3 DNA reads TGTGCCAGCACCATCGGTCAAGCCTACGAGCAGTACTTC. Amino acids: CASTIGQAYEQYF.